The text below deals with one TCR beta chain. Its antigen is still unknown. The CDR3 runs 14 residues. Germline values: CDR1 LNHDA, CDR2 SQIVND (reference sequence). V shed 7 bases and J shed 6 bases, with 15 bases lying between them. The data stem from a study of graft-versus-host responses after intestinal transplantation. Here immunoSEQ multiplex PCR was the method, and the copy in TCRdb shows in-frame clones only, minus some. The sample shows roughly 51,000 clones, approximately 88% of them seen only once. The receptor comes from a human donor who was the organ donor for an intestinal transplant. Sequences were derived from unstimulated CD4+ T cells sorted from spleen or lymph node cells, sampled before transplant. The chain employs TRBV19 and TRBJ2-2; tentative D call: TRBD2 (6 bases). The CDR3 reads CASKGGSPAGELFF. The CDR3 DNA reads as TGTGCCAGTAAGGGAGGTTCCCCGGCCGGGGAGCTGTTTTTT.